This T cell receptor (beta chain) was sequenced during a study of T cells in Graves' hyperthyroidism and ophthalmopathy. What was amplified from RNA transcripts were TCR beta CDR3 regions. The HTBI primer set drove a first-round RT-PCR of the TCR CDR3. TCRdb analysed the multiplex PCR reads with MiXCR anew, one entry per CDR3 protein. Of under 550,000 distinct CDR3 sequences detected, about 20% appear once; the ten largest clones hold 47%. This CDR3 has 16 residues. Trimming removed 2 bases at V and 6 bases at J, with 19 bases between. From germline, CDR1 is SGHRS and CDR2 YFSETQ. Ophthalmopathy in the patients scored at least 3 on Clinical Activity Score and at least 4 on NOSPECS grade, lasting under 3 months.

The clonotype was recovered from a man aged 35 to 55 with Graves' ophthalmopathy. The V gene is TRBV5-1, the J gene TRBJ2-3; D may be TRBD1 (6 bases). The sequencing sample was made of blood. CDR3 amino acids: CASSLAAGQGTDTQYF. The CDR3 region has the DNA TGCGCCAGCAGCTTAGCTGCTGGCCAGGGGACGGATACGCAGTATTTT.